This T cell receptor beta chain was recovered during a study of naive and memory T cell subsets (dated by TCRdb to the late 2010s). At the level of the whole study: The figure summarizing the skin biopsy and whole blood samples listed around ten blood donors, 7 tuberculin skin test biopsies and 3 saline control biopsies. PCR2 was typically run as a SYBR Green qPCR and stopped at a set threshold, although low-input samples could use end-point PCR of around 6 cycles instead.

The study reported a robust and sensitive protocol to amplify, sequence and analyze TCRs, based on 3' ligation of a UMI-containing oligonucleotide to TCR cDNA. Whole blood analysis involved drawing 2 to 2.5 ml of peripheral blood from adult healthy volunteers into Tempus tubes and then extracting RNA following the manufacturer's instructions. Total RNA was treated with RQ1 DNase, without cell sorting, prior to reverse transcription, with an input of about 1 to 1000 ng being targeted. Libraries were prepared from skin biopsies and whole blood so that pipeline robustness could be tested in samples in which T cells form a minority population. Libraries were prepared through UMI-ligation and nested PCR. The ligated cDNA was amplified in four rounds of PCR with nested alpha and beta constant region primers together with the SP2 primer. For the blood and skin samples, TCR RNA was reverse transcribed with SuperScript IV using primers for the alpha and beta constant regions. An oligonucleotide carrying the Illumina SP2 primer and a UMI was ligated to the cDNA 3' end using T4 RNA ligase 1. To prevent hairpin formation, the 12-nucleotide UMI was made up of two random hexamers with an eight-base spacer between them. From the second PCR onward, TCR alpha and beta chain libraries were processed separately and dual indexed for multiplexing. After pooling, the indexed libraries were analyzed by capillary electrophoresis and sequenced on either an Illumina MiSeq or NextSeq. PhiX DNA at about 4.5-8% was spiked into libraries to increase base diversity and improve cluster recognition. Under the source paper's analysis protocol: Demultiplexor extracted UMIs from read 2, combined them with read 1 TCR sequence, and split reads by sample indices. V and J genes and V-J junctions were identified by Decombinator, which gave every TCR a five-part identifier that included V and J deletions. Collapsinator relied on UMIs to correct both sequencing errors and PCR amplification heterogeneity, producing a UMI-based abundance for each TCR. CDR3Translator converted identifiers to nucleotide sequence, translated to amino acids, and extracted CDR3 regions using terminal motifs. Error-corrected counts of alpha and beta TCRs from blood and skin were compared after being normalized to the amount of input RNA. The raw public reads went through TCRdb reprocessing: fastp at Q25, MiXCR clone calling, in-frame beta chains kept. All rows with the same CDR3 protein become a single entry with the most common DNA and genes. The V and J calls follow TCRdb's processing rather than the paper's. Here the sample has about 26,000 distinct CDR3 sequences; over 4% occur a single time. Clones ranked in the top ten supply 6% to 9.5% of the sample.

This clonotype was observed many times. The clone's antigen remains unknown. One base away there is no much larger clone; base qualities are not given. Study-level results and caveats: The potential sensitivity of the RNA-based method to TCR transcript changes with T cell activation and differentiation was acknowledged.

Compared with germline, V lacks 3 bases and J lacks 6 bases; bases without a gene match: 5. Counted from cysteine to phenylalanine, this CDR3 has 14 amino acids. Only the CDR3 DNA stays, 42 bases, in frame from base 1. The germline V gene sets CDR1 to SGHTS and CDR2 to YDEGEE. This TCR derives from an adult in good health. The rearrangement combines TRBV5-8 with TRBJ2-2; the junction holds 7 bases that match TRBD1. The specimen sequenced was blood. In nucleotide form, the sequence is TGTGCCAGCAGCTCTTTCCAGGGGGCCGGGGAGCTGTTTTTT. It is translated as CASSSFQGAGELFF.